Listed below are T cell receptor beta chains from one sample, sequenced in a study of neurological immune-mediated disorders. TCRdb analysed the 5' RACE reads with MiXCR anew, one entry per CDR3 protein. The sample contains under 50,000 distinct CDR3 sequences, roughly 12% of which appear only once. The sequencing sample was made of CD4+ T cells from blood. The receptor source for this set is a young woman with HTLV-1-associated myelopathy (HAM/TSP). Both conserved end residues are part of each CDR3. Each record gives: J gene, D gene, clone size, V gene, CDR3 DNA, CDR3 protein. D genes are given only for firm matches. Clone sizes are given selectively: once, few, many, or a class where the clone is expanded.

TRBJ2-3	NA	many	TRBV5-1	TGCGCCAGCAGCTTGGCCGGGACGGCCAACACAGATACGCAGTATTTT	CASSLAGTANTDTQYF
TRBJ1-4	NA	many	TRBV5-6	TGTGCCAGCAGCTCCAGGACAGATTTCCTAACTAATGAAAAACTGTTTTTT	CASSSRTDFLTNEKLFF
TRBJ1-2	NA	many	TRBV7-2	TGTGCCAGCAGTTCCCCGTGGGGGGGCTATGGCTACACCTTC	CASSSPWGGYGYTF
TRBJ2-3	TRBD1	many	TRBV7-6	TGTGCCAGCAGCTTATCCCTCCGGGACAGGGTAACCGGGAGAACGCAGTATTTT	CASSLSLRDRVTGRTQYF
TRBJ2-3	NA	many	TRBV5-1	TGCGCCAGCAGCTTGGGCGCCAACGACATCCGCACAGATACGCAGTATTTT	CASSLGANDIRTDTQYF
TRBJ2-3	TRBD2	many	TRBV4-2	TGTGCCAGCAGCCAACAGGCGCGGGGGGACACAGATACGCAGTATTTT	CASSQQARGDTDTQYF
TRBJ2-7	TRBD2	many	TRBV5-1	TGCGCCAGCAGCTCGGGGGGGATACTAGACCCCCACGAGCAGTACTTC	CASSSGGILDPHEQYF
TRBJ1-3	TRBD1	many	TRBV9	TGTGCCAGCAGCGGCAGTCCCGGGACAGGGATCAGCGGAAACACCATATATTTT	CASSGSPGTGISGNTIYF
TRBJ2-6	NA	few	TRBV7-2	TGTGCCAGCAGCTTCCCAGGGGTAGGGGCCAACGTCCTGACTTTC	CASSFPGVGANVLTF
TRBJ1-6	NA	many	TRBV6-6	TGTGCCAGCAGTTACCCCCCTACGGGGTCACCCCTCCACTTT	CASSYPPTGSPLHF
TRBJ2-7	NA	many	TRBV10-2	TGCGCCAGCAGTATTTTAGGGGGGACCTACGAGCAGTACTTC	CASSILGGTYEQYF
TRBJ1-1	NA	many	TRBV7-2	TGTGCCAGCGGGGCGCGGAACACTGAAGCTTTCTTT	CASGARNTEAFF
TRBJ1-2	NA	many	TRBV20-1	TGCAGTGCTCCCCCTTGGGACGGCTATGGCTACACCTTC	CSAPPWDGYGYTF
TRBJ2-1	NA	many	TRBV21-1	TGTGCCAGCAGCAAAATGGGGCCATCCCAGTTCTTC	CASSKMGPSQFF
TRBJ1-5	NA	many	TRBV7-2	TGTGCCAGCAGTCGCCAGGTCACGGGCAATCAGCCCCAGCATTTT	CASSRQVTGNQPQHF
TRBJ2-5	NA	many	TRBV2	TGTGCCAGCAGTGGGGACTGGGGCCAAGAGACCCAGTACTTC	CASSGDWGQETQYF
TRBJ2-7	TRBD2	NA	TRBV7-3	TGTGCCAGCAGCTTACTGGCCGGGGGGGCCGGCGAGCAGTACTTC	CASSLLAGGAGEQYF
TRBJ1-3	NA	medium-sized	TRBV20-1	TGCAGTGCTAGAGATCAGGGAGTTGGAAACACCATATATTTT	CSARDQGVGNTIYF
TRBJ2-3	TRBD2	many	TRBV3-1	TGTGCCAGCAGCCGGACCCTAGCGGGGGTAAGGACAGATACGCAGTATTTT	CASSRTLAGVRTDTQYF
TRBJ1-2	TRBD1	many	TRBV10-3	TGTGCCATCAGGGGGACAGGGGGAACGGCAAATGGCTACACCTTC	CAIRGTGGTANGYTF
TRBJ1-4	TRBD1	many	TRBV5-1	TGCGCCAGCAGCAGAGGGGACAGCCCCGGAGAAAAACTGTTTTTT	CASSRGDSPGEKLFF
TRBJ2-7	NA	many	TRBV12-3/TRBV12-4	TGTGCCAGCAGTTCACAGGGTTACGAGCAGTACTTC	CASSSQGYEQYF
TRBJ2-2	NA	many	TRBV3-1	TGTGCCAGCAGCCAAAACACCGGGGAGCTGTTTTTT	CASSQNTGELFF
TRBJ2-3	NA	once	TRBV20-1	TGCAGTGCTAGAGAGGGGGGAATCGGCACGCAGTATTTT	CSAREGGIGTQYF
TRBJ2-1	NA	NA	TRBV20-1	TGCACTGCTAGGGCTGATGGCTTTGTTGGCCGATACAATGAGCAGTTCTTC	CTARADGFVGRYNEQFF
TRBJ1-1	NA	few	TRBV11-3	TGTGCCAGCAGCTTAGCGGGTACGGGCGTCCTGAACACTGAAGCTTTCTTT	CASSLAGTGVLNTEAFF
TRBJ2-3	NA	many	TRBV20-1	TGCAGTGAATCGGGGTCCCCTCCTGGGACGCAGTATTTT	CSESGSPPGTQYF
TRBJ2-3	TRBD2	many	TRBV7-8	TGTGCCAGCAGCTTACGGCTAGCGGGGGATACGCAGTATTTT	CASSLRLAGDTQYF
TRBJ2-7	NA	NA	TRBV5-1	TGCGCCAGCAGCCCACGAGGGATGGAGTCATACGAGCAGTACTTC	CASSPRGMESYEQYF
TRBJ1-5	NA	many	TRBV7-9	TGTGCCAGCAGCTTAGCGGCCGGGGGTCAGCCCCAGCATTTT	CASSLAAGGQPQHF
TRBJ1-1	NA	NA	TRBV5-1	TGCGCCAGCAGCTCCCTGTCCGGGGGCCGGACTGAAGCTTTCTTT	CASSSLSGGRTEAFF
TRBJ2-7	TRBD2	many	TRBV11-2	TGTGCCAGCAGAACCACTAGCGGGGGGACCTACGAGCAGTACTTC	CASRTTSGGTYEQYF
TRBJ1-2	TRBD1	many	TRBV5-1	TGCGCCAGCAGCTTGACAGGGGGTTCGACCTATGGCTACACCTTC	CASSLTGGSTYGYTF
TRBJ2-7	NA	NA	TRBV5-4	TGTGACAGCAGCTCAGACGGACCTTCGGGAGAGAAGTACTTC	CDSSSDGPSGEKYF
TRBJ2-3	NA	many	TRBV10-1	TGCGCCAGCAGTGAGTCCTCCCGCACAGATACGCAGTATTTT	CASSESSRTDTQYF
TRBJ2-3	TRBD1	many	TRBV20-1	TGCAGTGCTTCCGCACCAGGGGGCGGAGTGACAGATACGCAGTATTTT	CSASAPGGGVTDTQYF
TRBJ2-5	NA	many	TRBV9	TGTGCCAGCAGCGTAGGGACGAGGGGGGAGACCCAGTACTTC	CASSVGTRGETQYF
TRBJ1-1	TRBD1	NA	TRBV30	TGTGCCTGGAAGAGGCCGGACAGGGAGAACACTGAAGCTTTCTTT	CAWKRPDRENTEAFF
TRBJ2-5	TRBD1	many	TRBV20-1	TGCAGTGCGGGACAGGCGAAAAAAGAGACCCAGTACTTC	CSAGQAKKETQYF
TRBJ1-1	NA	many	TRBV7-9	TGTGCCAGCAGCCCTCCTCCCAACACTGAAGCTTTCTTT	CASSPPPNTEAFF
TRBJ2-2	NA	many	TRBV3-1	TGTGCCAGCAGCCAAGATGGCAACACCGGGGAGCTGTTTTTT	CASSQDGNTGELFF
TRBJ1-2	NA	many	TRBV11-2	TGTGCCAGCAGCTTAGCCGCCCGGTTATATGGCTACACCTTC	CASSLAARLYGYTF
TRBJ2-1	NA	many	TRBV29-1	TGCAGCGTTACCCCGTCCGATCGGGACATCCTCATTGAGCAGTTCTTC	CSVTPSDRDILIEQFF
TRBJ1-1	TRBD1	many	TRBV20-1	TGCAGTGCTATCGGGACAGAGAACACTGAAGCTTTCTTT	CSAIGTENTEAFF
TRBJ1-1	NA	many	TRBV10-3	TGTGCCATCAAGGCCAGTGGGGAGACTGAAGCTTTCTTT	CAIKASGETEAFF
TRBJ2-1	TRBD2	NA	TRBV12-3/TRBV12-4	TGTGCCAGCAGTTTAAGTGGGACTAGCGGGGCCGTTGAGCAGTTCTTC	CASSLSGTSGAVEQFF
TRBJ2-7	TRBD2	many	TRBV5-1	TGCGCCAGCAGCTTTGGGGGAGGGCTAGCGAGCTACGAGCAGTACTTC	CASSFGGGLASYEQYF
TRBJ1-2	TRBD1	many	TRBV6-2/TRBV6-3	TGTGCCAGCAGTTACAAGGCCGCTGCGGGACAGTCATTTTCTAACTATGGCTACACCTTC	CASSYKAAAGQSFSNYGYTF
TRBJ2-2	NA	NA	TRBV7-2	TGTGCCAGCCGTTGGTGGGGTCGGAGCGGTGAGCTGTTTTTT	CASRWWGRSGELFF
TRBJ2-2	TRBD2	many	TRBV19	TGTGCCAGTACCCGATCTCCGGGACTAGCCCCGAACACCGGGGAGCTGTTTTTT	CASTRSPGLAPNTGELFF
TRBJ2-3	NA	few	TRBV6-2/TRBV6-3	TGTGCCAGCAGGACCCAGGGGCCAGATACGCAGTATTTT	CASRTQGPDTQYF
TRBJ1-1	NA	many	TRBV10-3	TGTGCCATCAGTGCTGTCAGGTTGAACACTGAAGCTTTCTTT	CAISAVRLNTEAFF
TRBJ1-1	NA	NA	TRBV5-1	TGCGCCAGCAGTGGAGGGCTGCGGCTGGTGAACACTGAAGCTTTCTTT	CASSGGLRLVNTEAFF